One sample yielded the 9 T cell receptor beta chains listed below, sequenced in a study of CD8 T cells in Susac syndrome. An amount of RNA that ranged from roughly 0.5 to 1 ug was reverse transcribed with random hexamers. TCRdb itself ran the immunoSEQ multiplex PCR reads through MiXCR, one entry per CDR3 protein. This table holds about 180,000 distinct CDR3 sequences, around 94% found once. Material for sequencing was CD4+ T cells from PBMCs. These receptors all come from a human donor with Susac syndrome.

The CDR3 DNA reads as TGTGCCAGCAGCCAGGGGACCGGCTGGGACACTGAAGCTTTCTTT. It is translated as CASSQGTGWDTEAFF. The genes are TRBV7-3 and TRBJ1-1, with D tentatively TRBD1 (6 bases). V lost 5 bases and J lost 3, with 16 bases in between. Germline CDR1 and CDR2: SGHTA and FQGTGA. The CDR3 is 15 residues long.

V gene TRBV3-1 combines with J gene TRBJ2-1; the D gene could be TRBD1 or TRBD2 (6 bases each). The CDR3 length is 15 residues. Germline values: CDR1 LGHDT, CDR2 YNNKEL (reference sequence). V was cut by 2 bases and J by 6 bases, with 14 bases left in between. The CDR3, as DNA: TGTGCCAGCAGCCAAAGAGGAGGAGGGGGCAATGAGCAGTTCTTC. Its translation is CASSQRGGGGNEQFF.

CDR3 region: CASSPRSTGNTIYF. The CDR3 DNA follows: TGTGCCAGTAGCCCCCGTAGTACTGGAAACACCATATATTTT. The J gene is TRBJ1-3, the V gene TRBV19; D remains ambiguous. The germline V gene has CDR1 LNHDA and CDR2 SQIVND (reference sequence). V shed 6 bases and J shed 2 bases, with 11 bases lying between them. The CDR3 loop spans 14 amino acids.

The rearrangement joins TRBV20-1 to TRBJ2-3; D is ambiguous. Germline V gene sequence: CDR1 DFQATT, CDR2 SNEGSKA (reference sequence). The CDR3 loop spans 13 amino acids. V was clipped by 1 base and J by 0 bases, with 5 bases between them. CDR3: CSARAASTDTQYF. CDR3 nucleotide sequence: TGCAGTGCTAGAGCGGCTAGCACAGATACGCAGTATTTT.

The CDR3 nucleotides are TGTGCCATCGGGGACCAACTCTACAATGAGCAGTTCTTC. Amino acid sequence: CAIGDQLYNEQFF. The chain joins TRBV10-3 to TRBJ2-1; D possibly uses TRBD1 or TRBD2 (5 bases each). Per the germline V gene, CDR1 is ENHRY and CDR2 is SYGVKD. This CDR3 has 13 residues. V lost 8 bases to trimming and J lost 3 bases, with 11 bases between them.

Remarks on this clonotype: At one end, the junction sequence differs from germline, possibly due to a read error. The V gene is TRBV20-1, the J gene TRBJ2-5, with 12 bases lining up with TRBD2. Germline assignment: CDR1 DFQATT and CDR2 SNEGSKA (reference sequence). The CDR3 length is 13 residues. DNA for the CDR3: TGCAGCGCTAGCGGGGGGGTCCTGGGGACCCAGTACTTC. Residues: CSASGGVLGTQYF.

The chain joins TRBV2 to TRBJ2-2; D tentatively reads TRBD1 or TRBD2 (5 bases each). The V and J ends lost 6 bases and 0 bases respectively, with 11 bases between them. The CDR3 contains 15 residues. Germline CDR1 and CDR2: SNHLY and FYNNEI. The CDR3 bases are TGTGCCAGCAGGGCCGGGACCACGAACACCGGGGAGCTGTTTTTT. Its protein product is CASRAGTTNTGELFF.

The CDR3 DNA is TGTGCCACCCGGACCGCCACCTACAATGAGCAGTTCTTC. This sequence encodes CATRTATYNEQFF. The chain recombines TRBV10-3 with TRBJ2-1; no firm D call. Trimming stripped 10 bases from V and 2 bases from J, with 12 bases between. Germline V lookup: CDR1 ENHRY, CDR2 SYGVKD. The CDR3 consists of 13 residues.

DNA for the CDR3: TGTGCCAGCAGCTTACTCGGGCACACCGGGGAGCTGTTTTTT. This translates into CASSLLGHTGELFF. The chain joins TRBV7-3 to TRBJ2-2, with D uncertain. Germline CDR1 reads SGHTA; CDR2 reads FQGTGA. The length of the CDR3 is 14 residues. Trimming removed 2 bases from V and 3 bases from J, with 7 bases in between.